This TCR beta chain was identified in a study of identical twins. This clonotype came up many times. Its antigen remains unidentified. A single record per CDR3 protein comes from TCRdb applying MiXCR to the 5' RACE reads. The table includes 450,000 to 650,000 distinct CDR3 sequences, 7.5% to 10% detected once. Study-wide findings and caveats: Models predicted less out-of-frame TCR alpha sharing in monozygotic twins than was found. In cord blood, abundant beta clonotypes had fewer insertions; memory showed no trend. Out-of-frame alpha sequences shared between twins exhibited an excess of low generation probability.

Per the germline V gene, CDR1 is MNHEY and CDR2 is SMNVEV (reference sequence). CDR3 length: 15 residues. Trimming stripped 6 bases from V and 5 bases from J, with 17 bases between. Healthy Caucasian individuals made up all the donors. Separately, the same data were catalogued under a study of yellow fever vaccine responses in identical twins.

The specimen sequenced was PBMCs. The TCR originated in a woman under 30 in good health. This rearrangement joins TRBV27 to TRBJ2-1; D ambiguous. This CDR3 reads CASRPQIAKDNEQFF. The CDR3 DNA sequence: TGTGCCAGCAGACCACAAATTGCAAAAGACAATGAGCAGTTCTTC.